This T cell receptor (beta chain) was retrieved from a study of monozygotic twins with inflammatory bowel disease. Findings and limits, study-wide: Among IBD patients, TCRbeta diversity (inverse Simpson) was lower than in healthy co-twins.

Germline CDR1 and CDR2: SGHRS and YFSETQ. This CDR3 spans 15 amino acids. The draw for each donor consisted of a single 2.5 ml blood sample. Template switching was used to attach UMIs, which incorporated a 6-nucleotide sample barcode. TCRdb reworked the 5' RACE reads into one entry per CDR3 protein, no DNA. Here the sample table reports 300,000 to 350,000 distinct CDR3 sequences. On this clonotype: What it binds is not known.

Material: blood. This sequence originates from a human donor with ulcerative colitis or Crohn's disease, or a healthy co-twin of an affected twin (not recorded which). The V gene is TRBV5-1, the J gene TRBJ1-1; TCRdb's D call, TRBD1, is unchecked because there is no DNA. The CDR3: CASSLAPTGITEAFF.